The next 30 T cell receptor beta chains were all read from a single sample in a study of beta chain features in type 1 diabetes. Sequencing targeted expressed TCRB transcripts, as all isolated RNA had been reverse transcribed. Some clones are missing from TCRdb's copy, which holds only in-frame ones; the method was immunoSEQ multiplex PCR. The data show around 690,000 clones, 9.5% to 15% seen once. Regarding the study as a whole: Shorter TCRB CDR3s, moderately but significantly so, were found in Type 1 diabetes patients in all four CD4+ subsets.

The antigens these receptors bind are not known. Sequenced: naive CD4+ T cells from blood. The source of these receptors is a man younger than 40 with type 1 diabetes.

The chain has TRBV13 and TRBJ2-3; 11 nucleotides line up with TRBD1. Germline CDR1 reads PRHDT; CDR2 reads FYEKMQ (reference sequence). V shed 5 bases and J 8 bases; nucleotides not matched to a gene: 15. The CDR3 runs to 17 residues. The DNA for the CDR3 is TGTGCCAGCAGCCCAAGCTGGGACAGGGGGGACGACGGTACGCAGTATTTT. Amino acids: CASSPSWDRGDDGTQYF.

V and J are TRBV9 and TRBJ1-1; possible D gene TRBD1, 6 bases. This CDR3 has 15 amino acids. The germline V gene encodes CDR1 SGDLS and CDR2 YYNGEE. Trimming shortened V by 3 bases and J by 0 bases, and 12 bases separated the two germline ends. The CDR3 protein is CASSARTEMNTEAFF. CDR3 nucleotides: TGTGCCAGCAGCGCTCGGACAGAGATGAACACTGAAGCTTTCTTT.

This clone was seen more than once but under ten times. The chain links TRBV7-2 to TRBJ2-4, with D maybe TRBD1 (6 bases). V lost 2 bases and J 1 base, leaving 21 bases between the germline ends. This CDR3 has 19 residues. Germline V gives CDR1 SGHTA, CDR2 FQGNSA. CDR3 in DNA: TGTGCCAGCAGCTTAAGTCTAGCACAGGGTGGGGGTGCCAAAAACATTCAGTACTTC. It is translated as CASSLSLAQGGGAKNIQYF. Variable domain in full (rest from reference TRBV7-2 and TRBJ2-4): GAGVSQSPSNKVTEKGKDVELRCDPISGHTALYWYRQSLGQGLEFLIYFQGNSAPDKSGLPSDRFSAERTGGSVSTLTIQRTQQEDSAVYLCASSLSLAQGGGAKNIQYFGAGTRLSVL.

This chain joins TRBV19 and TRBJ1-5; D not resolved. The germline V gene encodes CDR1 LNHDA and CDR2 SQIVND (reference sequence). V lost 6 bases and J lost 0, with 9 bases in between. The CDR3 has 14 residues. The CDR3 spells CASSGPYSNQPQHF. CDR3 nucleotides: TGTGCCAGTAGCGGACCTTATAGCAATCAGCCCCAGCATTTT.

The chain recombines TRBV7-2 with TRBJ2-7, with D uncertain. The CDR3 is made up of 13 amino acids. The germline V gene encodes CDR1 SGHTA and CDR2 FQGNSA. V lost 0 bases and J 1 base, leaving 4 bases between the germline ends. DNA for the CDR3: TGTGCCAGCAGCTTAGCAGATTCCTACGAGCAGTACTTC. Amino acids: CASSLADSYEQYF.

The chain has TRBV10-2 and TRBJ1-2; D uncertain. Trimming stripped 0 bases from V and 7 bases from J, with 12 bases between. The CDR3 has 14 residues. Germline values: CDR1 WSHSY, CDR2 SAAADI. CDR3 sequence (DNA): TGCGCCAGCAGTGAGTCGACTCATACGGGTGGCTACACCTTC. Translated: CASSESTHTGGYTF.

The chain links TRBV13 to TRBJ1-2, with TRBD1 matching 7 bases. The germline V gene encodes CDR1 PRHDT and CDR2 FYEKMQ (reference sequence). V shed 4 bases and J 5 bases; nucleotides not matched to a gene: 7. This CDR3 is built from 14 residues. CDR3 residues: CASSSTGARYGYTF. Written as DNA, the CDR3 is TGTGCCAGCAGCTCCACAGGGGCACGGTATGGCTACACCTTC.

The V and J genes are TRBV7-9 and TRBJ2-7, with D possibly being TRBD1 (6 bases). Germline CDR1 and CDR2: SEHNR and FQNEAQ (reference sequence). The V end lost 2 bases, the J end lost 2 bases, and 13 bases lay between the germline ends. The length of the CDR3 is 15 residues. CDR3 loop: CASSLHTGSPYEQYF. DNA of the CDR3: TGTGCCAGCAGCTTACACACAGGGAGCCCCTACGAGCAGTACTTC.

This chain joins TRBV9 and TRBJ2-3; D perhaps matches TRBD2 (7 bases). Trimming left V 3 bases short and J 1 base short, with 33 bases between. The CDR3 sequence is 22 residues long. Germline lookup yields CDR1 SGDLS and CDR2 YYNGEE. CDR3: CASSESTAGRGLAVGGTDTQYF. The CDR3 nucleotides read TGTGCCAGCAGCGAATCGACAGCGGGGCGGGGGCTCGCTGTAGGGGGCACAGATACGCAGTATTTT.

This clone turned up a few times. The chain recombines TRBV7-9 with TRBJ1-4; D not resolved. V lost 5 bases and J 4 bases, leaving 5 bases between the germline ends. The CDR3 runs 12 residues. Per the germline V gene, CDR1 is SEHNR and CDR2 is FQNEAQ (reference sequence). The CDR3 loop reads CASSVSNEKLFF. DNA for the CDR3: TGTGCCAGCAGCGTTAGTAATGAAAAACTGTTTTTT.

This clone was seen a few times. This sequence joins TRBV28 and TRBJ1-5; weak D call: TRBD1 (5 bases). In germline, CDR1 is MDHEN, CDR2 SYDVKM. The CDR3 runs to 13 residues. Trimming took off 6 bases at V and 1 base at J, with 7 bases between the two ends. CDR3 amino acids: CASRGGSNQPQHF. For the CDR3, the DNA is TGTGCCAGCAGGGGGGGGAGCAATCAGCCCCAGCATTTT. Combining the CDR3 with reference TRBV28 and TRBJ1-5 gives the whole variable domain DVKVTQSSRYLVKRTGEKVFLECVQDMDHENMFWYRQDPGLGLRLIYFSYDVKMKEKGDIPEGYSVSREKKERFSLILESASTNQTSMYLCASRGGSNQPQHFGDGTRLSIL.

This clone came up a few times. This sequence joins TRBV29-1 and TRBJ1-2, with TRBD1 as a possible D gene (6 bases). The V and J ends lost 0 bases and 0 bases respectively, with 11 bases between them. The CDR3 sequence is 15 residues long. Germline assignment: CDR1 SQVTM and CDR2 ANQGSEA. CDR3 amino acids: CSVEDPGTPNYGYTF. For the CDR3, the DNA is TGCAGCGTTGAAGACCCCGGGACACCTAACTATGGCTACACCTTC.

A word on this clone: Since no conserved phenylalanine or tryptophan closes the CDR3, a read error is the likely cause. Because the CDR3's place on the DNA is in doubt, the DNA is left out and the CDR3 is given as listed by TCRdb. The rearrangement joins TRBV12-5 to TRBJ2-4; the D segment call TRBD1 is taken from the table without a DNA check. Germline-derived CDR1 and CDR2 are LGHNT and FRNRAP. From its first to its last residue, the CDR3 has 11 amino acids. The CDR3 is CASGPPGQGPV.

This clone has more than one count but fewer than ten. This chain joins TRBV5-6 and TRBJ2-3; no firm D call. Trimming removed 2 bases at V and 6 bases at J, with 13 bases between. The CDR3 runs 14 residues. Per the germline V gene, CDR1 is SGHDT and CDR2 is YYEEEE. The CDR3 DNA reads TGTGCCAGCAGCTTCTCCCCACTGGGGGATACGCAGTATTTT. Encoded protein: CASSFSPLGDTQYF.

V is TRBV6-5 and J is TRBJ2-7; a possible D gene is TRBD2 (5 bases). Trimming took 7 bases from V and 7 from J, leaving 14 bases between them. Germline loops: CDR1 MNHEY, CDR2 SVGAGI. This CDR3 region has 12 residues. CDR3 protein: CASTQQRGEQYF. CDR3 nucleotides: TGTGCCAGCACCCAACAGAGAGGGGAGCAGTACTTC.

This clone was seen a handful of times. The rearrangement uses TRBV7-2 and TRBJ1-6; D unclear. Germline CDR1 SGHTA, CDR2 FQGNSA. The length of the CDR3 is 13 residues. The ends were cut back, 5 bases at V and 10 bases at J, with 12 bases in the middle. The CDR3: CASSLYPGSPLHF. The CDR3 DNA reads TGTGCCAGCAGCCTTTACCCGGGCTCACCCCTCCACTTT.

DNA for the CDR3: TGTGCCAGCAGCCTCGCAAGGACAGGAGCCGAAAAACTGTTTTTT. Translating gives CASSLARTGAEKLFF. This rearrangement joins TRBV7-2 to TRBJ1-4; 7 bases line up with TRBD1. The germline gives CDR1 SGHTA, CDR2 FQGNSA. Trimming took 5 bases from V and 8 from J; bases not matched to a gene: 11. The CDR3 is made up of 15 amino acids. Supplemented by reference TRBV7-2 and TRBJ1-4, the full variable domain reads GAGVSQSPSNKVTEKGKDVELRCDPISGHTALYWYRQSLGQGLEFLIYFQGNSAPDKSGLPSDRFSAERTGGSVSTLTIQRTQQEDSAVYLCASSLARTGAEKLFFGSGTQLSVL.

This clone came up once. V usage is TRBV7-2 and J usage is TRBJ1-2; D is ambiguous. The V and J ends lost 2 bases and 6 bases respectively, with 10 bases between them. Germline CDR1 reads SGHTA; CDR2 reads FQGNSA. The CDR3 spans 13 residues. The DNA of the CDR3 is TGTGCCAGCAGCTTAACGGTTAAGGATGGCTACACCTTC. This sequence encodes CASSLTVKDGYTF.

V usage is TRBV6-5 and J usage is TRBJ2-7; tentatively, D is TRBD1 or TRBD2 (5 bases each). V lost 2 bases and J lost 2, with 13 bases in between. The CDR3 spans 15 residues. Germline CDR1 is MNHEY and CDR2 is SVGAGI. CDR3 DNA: TGTGCCAGCAGTTACGGTGTGCAGGGACCCTACGAGCAGTACTTC. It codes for CASSYGVQGPYEQYF.

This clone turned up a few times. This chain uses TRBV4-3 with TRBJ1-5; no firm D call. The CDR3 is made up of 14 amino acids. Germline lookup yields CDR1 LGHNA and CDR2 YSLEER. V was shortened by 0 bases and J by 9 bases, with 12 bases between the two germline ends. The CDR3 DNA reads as TGCGCCAGCAGCCAAGAAAGGGTTTTGGGGCCCCAGCATTTT. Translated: CASSQERVLGPQHF.

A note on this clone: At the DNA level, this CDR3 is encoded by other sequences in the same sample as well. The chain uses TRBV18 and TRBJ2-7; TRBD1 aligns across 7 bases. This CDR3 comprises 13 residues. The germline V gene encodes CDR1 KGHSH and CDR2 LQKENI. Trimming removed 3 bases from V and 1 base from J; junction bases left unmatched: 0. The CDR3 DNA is TGTGCCAGCTCACCGGGACAGTCCTACGAGCAGTACTTC. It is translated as CASSPGQSYEQYF.

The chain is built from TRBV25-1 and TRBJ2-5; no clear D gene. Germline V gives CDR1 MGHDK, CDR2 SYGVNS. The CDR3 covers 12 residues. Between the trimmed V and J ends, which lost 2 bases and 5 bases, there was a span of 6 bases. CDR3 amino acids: CASSEGPETQYF. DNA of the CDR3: TGTGCCAGCAGTGAAGGTCCGGAGACCCAGTACTTC.

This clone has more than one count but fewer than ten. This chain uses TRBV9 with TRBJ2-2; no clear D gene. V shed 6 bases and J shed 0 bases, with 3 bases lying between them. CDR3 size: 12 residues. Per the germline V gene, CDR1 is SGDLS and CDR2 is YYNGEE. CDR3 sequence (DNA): TGTGCCAGCACTTCGAACACCGGGGAGCTGTTTTTT. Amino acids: CASTSNTGELFF.

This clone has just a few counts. This chain's CDR3 is CASSEYISPGQGYGYTF. The CDR3 region has the DNA TGTGCCAGCAGTGAATATATAAGTCCGGGACAGGGATATGGCTACACCTTC. The chain is built from TRBV25-1 and TRBJ1-2, with 9 bases lining up with TRBD1. The germline V gene encodes CDR1 MGHDK and CDR2 SYGVNS. The V and J ends lost 0 bases and 5 bases, in that order; junction bases with no gene match: 10. This CDR3 region has 17 residues.

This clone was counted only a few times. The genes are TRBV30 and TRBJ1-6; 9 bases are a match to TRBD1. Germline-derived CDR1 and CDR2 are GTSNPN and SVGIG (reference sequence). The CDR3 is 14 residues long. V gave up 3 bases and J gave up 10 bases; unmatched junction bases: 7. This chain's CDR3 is CAWSQRDRESPLHF. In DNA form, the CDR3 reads TGTGCCTGGAGCCAGCGGGACAGGGAATCACCCCTCCACTTT. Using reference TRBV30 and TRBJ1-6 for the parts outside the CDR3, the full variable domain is SQTIHQWPATLVQPVGSPLSLECTVEGTSNPNLYWYRQAAGRGLQLLFYSVGIGQISSEVPQNLSASRPQDRQFILSSKKLLLSDSGFYLCAWSQRDRESPLHFGNGTRLTVT.

CDR3 sequence reads: CASSLEFTGELFF. For the CDR3, the DNA is TGTGCCAGCAGCTTAGAATTCACCGGGGAGCTGTTTTTT. The chain joins TRBV5-6 to TRBJ2-2, with unresolved D. With 2 bases removed from V and 4 bases from J, the gap between germline ends came to 6 bases. The CDR3 is 13 amino acids. Looked up from germline, CDR1 is SGHDT and CDR2 is YYEEEE.

The CDR3 loop is CASSLPGAGQPQHF. As DNA, the CDR3 is TGTGCCAGCAGTTTGCCGGGGGCGGGTCAGCCCCAGCATTTT. The chain has TRBV28 and TRBJ1-5, with a weak D call TRBD1 (6 bases). The V and J ends lost 3 bases and 6 bases respectively, with 12 bases between them. CDR1 and CDR2 (germline): MDHEN, SYDVKM. The length of the CDR3 is 14 residues.

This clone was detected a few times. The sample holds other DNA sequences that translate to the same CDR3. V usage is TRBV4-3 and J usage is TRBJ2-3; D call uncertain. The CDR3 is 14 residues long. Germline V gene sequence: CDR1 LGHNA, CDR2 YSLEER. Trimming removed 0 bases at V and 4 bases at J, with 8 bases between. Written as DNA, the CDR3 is TGCGCCAGCAGCCAAGATGGAAGGGCAGATACGCAGTATTTT. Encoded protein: CASSQDGRADTQYF.

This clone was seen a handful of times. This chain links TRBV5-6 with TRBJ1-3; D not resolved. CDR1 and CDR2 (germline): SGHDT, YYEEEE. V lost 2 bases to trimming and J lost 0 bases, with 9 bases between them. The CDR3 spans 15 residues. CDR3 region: CASSLPHSSGNTIYF. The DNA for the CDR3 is TGTGCCAGCAGCTTACCCCACAGCTCTGGAAACACCATATATTTT.

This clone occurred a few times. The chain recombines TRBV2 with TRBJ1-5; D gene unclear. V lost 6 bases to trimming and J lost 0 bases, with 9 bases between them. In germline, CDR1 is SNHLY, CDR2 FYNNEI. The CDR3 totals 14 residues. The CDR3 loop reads CASRELYSNQPQHF. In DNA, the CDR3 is TGTGCCAGCAGAGAACTTTATAGCAATCAGCCCCAGCATTTT.